These T cell receptor beta chains were read from a single sample in a study of T cells after yellow fever vaccination. In TCRdb, the 5' RACE reads were re-called with MiXCR into one record per CDR3 protein. The table lists about 94,000 distinct CDR3 sequences, over 8% of them singletons. This specimen was CD8+ T cells not binding an NS4B(214-222) dextramer, sorted from PBMCs, taken around 16 days after the first yellow fever vaccination. These receptors were obtained from a young man who received the YFV17D yellow fever vaccine. Each CDR3 is given with its conserved first and last residue. The D gene is left open where the match is weak. Size tells how often a clone was seen (once, few, many) or the class of an expanded clone, and some rows leave it out.

j_call v_call clone_size d_call cdr3_aa cdr3_nt
TRBJ2-3 TRBV12-3/TRBV12-4 few TRBD2 CASSLAGGPSDTQYF TGTGCCAGCAGTTTGGCGGGGGGGCCTTCAGATACGCAGTATTTT
TRBJ1-2 TRBV12-3/TRBV12-4 . TRBD1 CASSSYRGGYTF TGTGCCAGCAGCTCATACAGGGGCGGCTACACCTTC
TRBJ1-1 TRBV20-1 . . CSAQNTGFFEAFF TGCAGTGCTCAAAATACAGGCTTTTTTGAAGCTTTCTTT
TRBJ2-1 TRBV4-2 few TRBD2 CASSQAPPPGGRNEQFF TGTGCCAGCAGCCAAGCCCCTCCTCCGGGGGGGCGAAATGAGCAGTTCTTC
TRBJ2-3 TRBV4-1 few TRBD2 CASSQELAVPADTQYF TGCGCCAGCAGCCAAGAGCTAGCGGTCCCCGCAGATACGCAGTATTTT
TRBJ2-2 TRBV20-1 few . CSASKPNTGELFF TGCAGTGCTAGCAAACCGAACACCGGGGAGCTGTTTTTT
TRBJ1-2 TRBV12-3/TRBV12-4 . TRBD1 CASSLRTGRYGYTF TGTGCCAGCAGTCTGAGGACAGGGCGATACGGCTACACCTTC
TRBJ2-5 TRBV6-1 . TRBD2 CASSGTSGGAETQYF TGTGCCAGCAGTGGGACTAGCGGGGGGGCTGAGACCCAGTACTTC
TRBJ2-6 TRBV12-3/TRBV12-4 few TRBD2 CASSLVGRGGYSGANVLTF TGTGCCAGCAGTTTAGTCGGGCGGGGGGGATACTCTGGGGCCAACGTCCTGACTTTC
TRBJ1-1 TRBV28 few . CASAPQGLMNTEAFF TGTGCCAGCGCCCCGCAGGGGCTGATGAACACTGAAGCTTTCTTT
TRBJ2-7 TRBV3-1 many . CASSQKPRTDSYEQYF TGTGCCAGCAGCCAAAAACCTCGGACAGATTCCTACGAGCAGTACTTC
TRBJ2-5 TRBV9 . TRBD2 CASSGGGRYQETQYF TGTGCCAGCAGCGGCGGGGGGCGGTACCAAGAGACCCAGTACTTC
TRBJ2-6 TRBV10-3 many . CAISGAAGSGANVLTF TGTGCCATCAGTGGAGCGGCAGGCAGTGGGGCCAACGTCCTGACTTTC
TRBJ2-1 TRBV10-3 . TRBD2 CAISGGSRREEQFF TGTGCCATCAGTGGCGGGAGCCGCAGGGAGGAGCAGTTCTTC
TRBJ2-4 TRBV7-8 . . CASSGRGVTLAKNIQYF TGTGCCAGCAGCGGCCGTGGAGTGACATTAGCCAAAAACATTCAGTACTTC
TRBJ1-3 TRBV20-1 few . CSANGPAGNTIYF TGCAGTGCTAATGGGCCAGCGGGAAACACCATATATTTT
TRBJ2-2 TRBV4-2 few . CASSQAQDTNTGELFF TGTGCCAGCAGCCAAGCTCAGGATACGAACACCGGGGAGCTGTTTTTT
TRBJ2-5 TRBV24-1 few . CATRDTLVETQYF TGTGCCACCAGAGACACTTTAGTGGAGACCCAGTACTTC
TRBJ2-4 TRBV20-1 many TRBD2 CSARGGTGNIQYF TGCAGTGCTAGGGGGGGGACGGGCAACATTCAGTACTTC
TRBJ2-7 TRBV27 many . CASSLGRGHEQYF TGTGCCAGCAGTTTAGGCAGGGGCCACGAGCAGTACTTC
TRBJ1-2 TRBV6-2/TRBV6-3 few TRBD1 CASSDDRAYVYTF TGTGCCAGCAGTGACGACAGGGCTTATGTCTACACCTTC
TRBJ2-5 TRBV4-1 . . CASSQDLGRWETQYF TGCGCCAGCAGCCAAGATCTGGGCAGGTGGGAGACCCAGTACTTC
TRBJ1-1 TRBV9 few . CASSVGIYTEAFF TGTGCCAGCAGCGTAGGGATATACACTGAAGCTTTCTTT
TRBJ2-5 TRBV7-9 few TRBD1 CASRPGQGGETQYF TGTGCCAGCAGACCCGGACAGGGTGGAGAGACCCAGTACTTC
TRBJ2-1 TRBV20-1 many TRBD1 CSADRVSDEQFF TGCAGTGCTGACAGGGTCTCCGATGAGCAGTTCTTC
TRBJ2-1 TRBV6-1 few TRBD2 CASSPSGGDSYNEQFF TGTGCCAGCAGTCCTAGCGGGGGGGACTCCTACAATGAGCAGTTCTTC
TRBJ1-1 TRBV4-1 few . CASSPNSYTEAFF TGCGCCAGCAGCCCAAACAGTTACACTGAAGCTTTCTTT
TRBJ2-1 TRBV11-1 . . CASSLALGEQFF TGTGCCAGCAGCTTAGCCCTCGGGGAGCAGTTCTTC
TRBJ1-6 TRBV4-1 . . CASSQVRGRENSPLHF TGCGCCAGCAGCCAAGTCAGGGGCCGGGAGAATTCACCCCTCCACTTT
TRBJ2-2 TRBV4-2 many TRBD2 CASSQDTGASGGATAGELFF TGTGCCAGCAGCCAAGATACTGGTGCTAGCGGGGGGGCGACCGCCGGGGAGCTGTTTTTT
TRBJ1-1 TRBV29-1 . . CSVESGDVGGEAFF TGCAGCGTTGAATCGGGAGACGTAGGGGGTGAAGCTTTCTTT
TRBJ2-3 TRBV12-2 few . CASRPLSEITDTQYF TGTGCAAGTCGCCCCCTCTCTGAAATAACAGATACGCAGTATTTT
TRBJ2-3 TRBV12-3/TRBV12-4 . . CASSFLARRRDTQYF TGTGCCAGCAGTTTCTTGGCTCGGAGGCGAGATACGCAGTATTTT
TRBJ1-4 TRBV15 few TRBD1 CATSRPGQGDEKLFF TGTGCCACCAGCAGGCCGGGACAGGGGGATGAAAAACTGTTTTTT
TRBJ1-1 TRBV27 many . CASSPPAVGGTEAFF TGTGCCAGCAGCCCCCCCGCGGTTGGGGGCACTGAAGCTTTCTTT